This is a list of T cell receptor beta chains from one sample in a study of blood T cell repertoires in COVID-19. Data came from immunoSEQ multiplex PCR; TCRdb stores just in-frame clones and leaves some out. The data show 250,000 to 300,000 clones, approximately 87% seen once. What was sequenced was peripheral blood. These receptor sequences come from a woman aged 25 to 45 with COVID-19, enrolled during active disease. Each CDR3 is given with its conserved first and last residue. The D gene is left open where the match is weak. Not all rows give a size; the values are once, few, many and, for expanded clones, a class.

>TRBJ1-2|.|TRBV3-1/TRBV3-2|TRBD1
CASRHGTVYGYTF
TGTGCCAGCAGACACGGGACAGTCTATGGCTACACCTTC
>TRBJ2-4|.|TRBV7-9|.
CASSDLAFIQYF
TGTGCCAGCAGCGACCTAGCATTCATTCAGTACTTC
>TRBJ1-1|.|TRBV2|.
CASTGGRMNTEAFF
TGTGCCAGCACTGGAGGCAGGATGAACACTGAAGCTTTCTTT
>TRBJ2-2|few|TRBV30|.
CAWSGQGYTGELFF
TGTGCCTGGAGCGGCCAGGGGTACACCGGGGAGCTGTTTTTT
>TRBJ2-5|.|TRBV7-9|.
CAIPREETQYF
TGTGCCATTCCTCGGGAGGAGACCCAGTACTTC
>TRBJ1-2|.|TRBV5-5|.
CASSSAGAGRYGYTF
TGTGCCAGCAGCTCCGCCGGCGCGGGAAGATATGGCTACACCTTC
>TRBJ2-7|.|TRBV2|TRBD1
CASSRTGVNEQYF
TGTGCCAGCTCGCGGACAGGGGTTAACGAGCAGTACTTC
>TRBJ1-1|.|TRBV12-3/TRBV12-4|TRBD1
CASSRNRGTEAFF
TGTGCCAGCAGTCGGAACAGGGGCACTGAAGCTTTCTTT
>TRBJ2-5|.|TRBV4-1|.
CASSLDSEETQYF
TGCGCCAGCAGCCTGGACAGCGAAGAGACCCAGTACTTC
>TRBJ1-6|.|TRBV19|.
CASSMGRDNSPLHF
TGTGCCAGTAGTATGGGCAGGGATAATTCACCCCTCCACTTT
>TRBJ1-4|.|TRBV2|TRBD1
CASVSEGGTGEKLFF
TGTGCCAGCGTCTCTGAGGGTGGGACAGGAGAAAAACTGTTTTTT
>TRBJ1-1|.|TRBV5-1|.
CASSHGQNTEAFF
TGCGCCAGCAGCCACGGACAGAACACTGAAGCTTTCTTT
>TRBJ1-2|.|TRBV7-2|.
CASSSGHPPYGYTF
TGTGCCAGCAGCTCGGGACACCCACCCTATGGCTACACCTTC
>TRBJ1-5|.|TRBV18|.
CASSLGGAGNQPQHF
TGTGCCAGCTCACTCGGGGGGGCGGGAAATCAGCCCCAGCATTTT
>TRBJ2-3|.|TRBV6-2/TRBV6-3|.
CASSRNRDIATDTQYF
TGTGCCAGCAGCCGAAACCGGGACATCGCCACAGATACGCAGTATTTT
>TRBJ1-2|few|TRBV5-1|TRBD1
CASSFGQGQGGYTF
TGCGCCAGCAGTTTCGGACAGGGGCAGGGTGGCTACACCTTC
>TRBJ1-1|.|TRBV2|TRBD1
CASSAQGSTEAFF
TGTGCCAGCAGCGCACAGGGGTCCACTGAAGCTTTCTTT
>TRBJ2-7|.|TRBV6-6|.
CASSYSGSYEQYF
TGTGCCAGCAGTTACTCCGGGAGTTACGAGCAGTACTTC
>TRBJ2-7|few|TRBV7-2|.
CASSARDSYEQYF
TGTGCCAGCAGCGCACGGGACTCCTACGAGCAGTACTTC
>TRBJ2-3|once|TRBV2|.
CASSTGGGAPTDTQYF
TGTGCCAGCAGTACTGGAGGGGGGGCCCCCACAGATACGCAGTATTTT
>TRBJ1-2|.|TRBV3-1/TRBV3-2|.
CASGGALNYGYTF
TGTGCCAGCGGGGGGGCCCTTAACTATGGCTACACCTTC
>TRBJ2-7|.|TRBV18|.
CASSPLTTGHYEQYF
TGTGCCAGCTCACCACTTACGACGGGTCACTACGAGCAGTACTTC
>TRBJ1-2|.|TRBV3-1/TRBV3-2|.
CASSLRTSGYGYTF
TGTGCCAGCAGCCTAAGGACCTCGGGGTATGGCTACACCTTC
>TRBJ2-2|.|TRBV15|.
CATSRGGQWGNTGELFF
TGTGCCACCAGCAGAGGCGGACAATGGGGCAACACCGGGGAGCTGTTTTTT
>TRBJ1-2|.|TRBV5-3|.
CARSLAFLLPLYGYTF
TGTGCCAGAAGCTTGGCCTTCCTTCTCCCCCTCTATGGCTACACCTTC
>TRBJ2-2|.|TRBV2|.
CASSGTGPTGELFF
TGTGCCAGCAGTGGGACTGGCCCCACCGGGGAGCTGTTTTTT
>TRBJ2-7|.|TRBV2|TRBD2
CASRGGSYEQYF
TGTGCCAGCCGGGGGGGCTCCTACGAGCAGTACTTC
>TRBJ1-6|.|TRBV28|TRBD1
CASWDRVNSPLHF
TGTGCCAGCTGGGACAGGGTCAATTCACCCCTCCACTTT
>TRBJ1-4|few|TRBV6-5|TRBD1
CASTVTGWDEKLFF
TGTGCCAGCACAGTGACAGGGTGGGATGAAAAACTGTTTTTT
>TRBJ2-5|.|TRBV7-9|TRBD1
CASSYWRGTGFKETQYF
TGTGCCAGCAGCTATTGGAGGGGGACAGGTTTTAAAGAGACCCAGTACTTC
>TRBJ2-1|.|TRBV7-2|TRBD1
CASDRVLFFNEQFF
TGTGCCAGCGACAGGGTTTTATTCTTCAATGAGCAGTTCTTC
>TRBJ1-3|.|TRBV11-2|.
CASSSQFSGNTIYF
TGTGCCAGCAGTTCACAGTTCTCTGGAAACACCATATATTTT
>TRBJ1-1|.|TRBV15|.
CATSRDGWGGDTEAFF
TGTGCCACCAGCAGAGATGGGTGGGGAGGGGACACTGAAGCTTTCTTT
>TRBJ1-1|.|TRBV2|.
CASSERGTEAFF
TGTGCCAGCAGTGAACGGGGCACTGAAGCTTTCTTT
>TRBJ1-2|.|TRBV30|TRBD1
CAWSQQGIYGYTF
TGTGCCTGGAGTCAACAGGGGATCTATGGCTACACCTTC
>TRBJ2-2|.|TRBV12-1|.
CASSFVRTPGELFF
TGTGCCAGCAGCTTTGTGCGGACTCCCGGGGAGCTGTTTTTT
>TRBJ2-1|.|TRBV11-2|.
CASSSGAYNEQFF
TGTGCCAGCAGCTCCGGGGCCTACAATGAGCAGTTCTTC
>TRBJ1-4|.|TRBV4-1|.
CASSQTGVAKLFF
TGCGCCAGCAGCCAAACGGGGGTTGCCAAACTGTTTTTT
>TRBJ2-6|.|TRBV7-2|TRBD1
CASSLGNRGKTGANVLTF
TGTGCCAGCAGCTTAGGAAACAGGGGGAAGACTGGGGCCAACGTCCTGACTTTC
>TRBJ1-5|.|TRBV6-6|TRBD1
CASSHAGGNQPQHF
TGTGCCAGCAGTCACGCAGGGGGTAATCAGCCCCAGCATTTT